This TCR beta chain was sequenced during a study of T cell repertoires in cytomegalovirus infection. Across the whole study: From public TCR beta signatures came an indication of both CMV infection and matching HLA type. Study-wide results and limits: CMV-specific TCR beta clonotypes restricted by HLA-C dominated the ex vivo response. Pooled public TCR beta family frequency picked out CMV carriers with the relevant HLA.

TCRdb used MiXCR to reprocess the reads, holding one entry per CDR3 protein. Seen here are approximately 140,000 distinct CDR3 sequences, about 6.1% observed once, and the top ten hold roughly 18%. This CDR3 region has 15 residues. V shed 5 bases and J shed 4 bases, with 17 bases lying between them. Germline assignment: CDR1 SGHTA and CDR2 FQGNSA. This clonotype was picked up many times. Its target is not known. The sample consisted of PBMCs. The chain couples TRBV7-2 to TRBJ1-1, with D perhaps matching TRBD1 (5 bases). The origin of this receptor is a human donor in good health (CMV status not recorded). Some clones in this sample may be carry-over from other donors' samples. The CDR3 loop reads CASSLEGVSGTEAFF. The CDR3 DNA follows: TGTGCCAGCAGCCTAGAAGGGGTTAGTGGCACTGAAGCTTTCTTT.